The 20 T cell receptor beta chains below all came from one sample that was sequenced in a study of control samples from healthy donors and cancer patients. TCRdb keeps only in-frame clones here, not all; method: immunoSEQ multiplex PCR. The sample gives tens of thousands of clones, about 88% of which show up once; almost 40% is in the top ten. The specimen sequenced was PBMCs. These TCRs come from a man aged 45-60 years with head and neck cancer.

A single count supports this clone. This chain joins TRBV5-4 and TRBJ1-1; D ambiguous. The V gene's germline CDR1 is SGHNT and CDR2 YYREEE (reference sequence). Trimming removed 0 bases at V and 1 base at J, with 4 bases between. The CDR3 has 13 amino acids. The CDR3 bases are TGTGCCAGCAGCTTGGGATGGAACACTGAAGCTTTCTTT. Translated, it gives CASSLGWNTEAFF.

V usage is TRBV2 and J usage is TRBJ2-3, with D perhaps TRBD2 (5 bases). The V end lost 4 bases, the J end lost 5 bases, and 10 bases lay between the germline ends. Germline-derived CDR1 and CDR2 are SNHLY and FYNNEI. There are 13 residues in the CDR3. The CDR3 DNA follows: TGTGCCAGCAGTGTGGCTAGCTTAGATACGCAGTATTTT. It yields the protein CASSVASLDTQYF.

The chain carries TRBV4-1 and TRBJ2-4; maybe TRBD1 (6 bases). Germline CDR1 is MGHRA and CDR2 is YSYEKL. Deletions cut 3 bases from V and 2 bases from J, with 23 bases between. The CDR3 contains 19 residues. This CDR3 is CASSHLPHRESTTKNIQYF. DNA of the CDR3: TGCGCCAGCAGCCATCTTCCCCACAGGGAGAGTACGACCAAAAACATTCAGTACTTC.

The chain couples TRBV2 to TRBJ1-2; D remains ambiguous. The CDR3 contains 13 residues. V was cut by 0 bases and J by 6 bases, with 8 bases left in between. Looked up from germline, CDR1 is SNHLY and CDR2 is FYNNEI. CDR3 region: CASSEAHVDGYTF. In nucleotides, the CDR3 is TGTGCCAGCAGTGAAGCGCACGTCGATGGCTACACCTTC. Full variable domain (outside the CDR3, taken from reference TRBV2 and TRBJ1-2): EPEVTQTPSHQVTQMGQEVILRCVPISNHLYFYWYRQILGQKVEFLVSFYNNEISEKSEIFDDQFSVERPDGSNFTLKIRSTKLEDSAMYFCASSEAHVDGYTFGSGTRLTVV.

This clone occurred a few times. DNA of the CDR3: TGCAGCGTTGAAGATTGGGGGAAGGAGGGCTACACCTTC. This encodes CSVEDWGKEGYTF. The chain recombines TRBV29-1 with TRBJ1-2; a weak D match, TRBD1 (5 bases). V was trimmed by 0 bases and J by 8 bases, leaving 13 bases between them. CDR1 is SQVTM and CDR2 is ANQGSEA in the germline V gene. The CDR3 runs to 13 residues.

In DNA form, the CDR3 reads TGTGCCAGCAGCTTAGGAGGACAGCGGATATGGGAGACCCAGTACTTC. Its translation is CASSLGGQRIWETQYF. The chain recombines TRBV7-9 with TRBJ2-5, with D possibly being TRBD1 (6 bases). This CDR3 spans 16 amino acids. The V end was cut by 1 base, the J end by 5 bases, with 17 bases between. CDR1 is SEHNR, CDR2 FQNEAQ, per germline (reference sequence).

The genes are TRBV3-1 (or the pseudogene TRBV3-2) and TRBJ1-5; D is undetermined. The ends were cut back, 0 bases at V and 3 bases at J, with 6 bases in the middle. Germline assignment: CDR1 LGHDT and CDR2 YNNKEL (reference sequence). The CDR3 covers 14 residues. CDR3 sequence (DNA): TGTGCCAGCAGCCAAGACACGGACAATCAGCCCCAGCATTTT. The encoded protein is CASSQDTDNQPQHF.

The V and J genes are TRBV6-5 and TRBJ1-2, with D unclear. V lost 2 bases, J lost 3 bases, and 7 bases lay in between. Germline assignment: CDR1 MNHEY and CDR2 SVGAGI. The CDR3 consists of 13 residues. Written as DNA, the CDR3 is TGTGCCAGCAGTTACGACGCAGACTATGGCTACACCTTC. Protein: CASSYDADYGYTF.

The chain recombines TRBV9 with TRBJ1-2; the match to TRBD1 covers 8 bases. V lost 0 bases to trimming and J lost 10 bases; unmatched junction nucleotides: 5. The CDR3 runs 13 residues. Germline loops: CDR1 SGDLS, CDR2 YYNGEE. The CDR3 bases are TGTGCCAGCAGCGTAGGGACAGGGCCCCACTACACCTTC. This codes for CASSVGTGPHYTF. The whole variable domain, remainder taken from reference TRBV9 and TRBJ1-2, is DSGVTQTPKHLITATGQRVTLRCSPRSGDLSVYWYQQSLDQGLQFLIQYYNGEERAKGNILERFSAQQFPDLHSELNLSSLELGDSALYFCASSVGTGPHYTFGSGTRLTVV.

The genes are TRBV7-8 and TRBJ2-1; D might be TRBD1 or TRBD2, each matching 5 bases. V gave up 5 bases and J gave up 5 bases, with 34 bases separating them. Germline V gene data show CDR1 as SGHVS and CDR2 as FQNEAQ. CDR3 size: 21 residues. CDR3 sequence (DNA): TGTGCCAGCAGCATCCCCTCGGGGCTAGGTAGGTCTATTTTCGGACACAATGAGCAGTTCTTC. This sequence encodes CASSIPSGLGRSIFGHNEQFF.

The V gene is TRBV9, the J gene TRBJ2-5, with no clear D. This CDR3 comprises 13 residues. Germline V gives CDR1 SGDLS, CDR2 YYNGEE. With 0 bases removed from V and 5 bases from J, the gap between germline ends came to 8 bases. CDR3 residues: CASSVGSMETQYF. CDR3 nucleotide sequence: TGTGCCAGCAGCGTAGGAAGTATGGAGACCCAGTACTTC.

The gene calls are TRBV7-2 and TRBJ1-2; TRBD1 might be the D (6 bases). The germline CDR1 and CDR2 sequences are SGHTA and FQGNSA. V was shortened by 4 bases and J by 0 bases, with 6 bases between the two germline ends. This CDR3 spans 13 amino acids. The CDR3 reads CASSYRANYGYTF. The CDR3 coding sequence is TGTGCCAGCAGCTACAGGGCTAACTATGGCTACACCTTC. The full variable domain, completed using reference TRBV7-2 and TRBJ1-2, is GAGVSQSPSNKVTEKGKDVELRCDPISGHTALYWYRQSLGQGLEFLIYFQGNSAPDKSGLPSDRFSAERTGGSVSTLTIQRTQQEDSAVYLCASSYRANYGYTFGSGTRLTVV.

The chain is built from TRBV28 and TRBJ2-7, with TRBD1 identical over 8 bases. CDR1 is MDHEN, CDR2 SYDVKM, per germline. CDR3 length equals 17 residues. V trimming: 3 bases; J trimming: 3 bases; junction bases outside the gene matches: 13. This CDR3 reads CASSFPPGDRPIYEQYF. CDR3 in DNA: TGTGCCAGCAGTTTTCCCCCCGGGGACAGGCCGATCTACGAGCAGTACTTC.

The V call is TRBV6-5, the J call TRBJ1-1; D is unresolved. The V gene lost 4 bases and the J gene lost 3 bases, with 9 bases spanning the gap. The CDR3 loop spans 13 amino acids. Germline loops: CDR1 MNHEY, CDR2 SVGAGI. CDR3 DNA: TGTGCCAGCAGTTCAGATTCCTACACTGAAGCTTTCTTT. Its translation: CASSSDSYTEAFF.

The CDR3 DNA reads TGTGCCAGCAGCTTATCAGATACGCAGTATTTT. Translated: CASSLSDTQYF. The V call is TRBV7-9, the J call TRBJ2-3; D gene unclear. CDR1 is SEHNR and CDR2 is FQNEAQ in the germline V gene (reference sequence). CDR3 length equals 11 residues. The V and J ends lost 2 bases and 4 bases respectively, with 1 base between them.

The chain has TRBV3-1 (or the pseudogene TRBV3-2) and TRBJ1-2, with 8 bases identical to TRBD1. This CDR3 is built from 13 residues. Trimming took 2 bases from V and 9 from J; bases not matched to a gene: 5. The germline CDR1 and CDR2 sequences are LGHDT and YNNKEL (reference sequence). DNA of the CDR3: TGTGCCAGCAGCCAACAGGGGGCAGGGAGCTACACCTTC. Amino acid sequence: CASSQQGAGSYTF.

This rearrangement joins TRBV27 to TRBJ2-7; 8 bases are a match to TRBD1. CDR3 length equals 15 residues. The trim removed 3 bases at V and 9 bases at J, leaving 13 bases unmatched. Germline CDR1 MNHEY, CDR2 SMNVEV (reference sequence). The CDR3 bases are TGTGCCAGCAGTTTTCGGACAGGGTCCTCCGTTCGGCAGTACTTC. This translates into CASSFRTGSSVRQYF.

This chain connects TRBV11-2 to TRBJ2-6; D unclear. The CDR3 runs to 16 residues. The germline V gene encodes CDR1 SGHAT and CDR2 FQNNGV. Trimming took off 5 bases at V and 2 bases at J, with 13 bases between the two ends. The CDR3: CASSNSPQPGANVLTF. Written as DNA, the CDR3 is TGTGCCAGCAGCAACAGTCCTCAACCTGGGGCCAACGTCCTGACTTTC. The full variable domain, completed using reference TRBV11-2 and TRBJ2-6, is EAGVAQSPRYKIIEKRQSVAFWCNPISGHATLYWYQQILGQGPKLLIQFQNNGVVDDSQLPKDRFSAERLKGVDSTLKIQPAKLEDSAVYLCASSNSPQPGANVLTFGAGSRLTVL.

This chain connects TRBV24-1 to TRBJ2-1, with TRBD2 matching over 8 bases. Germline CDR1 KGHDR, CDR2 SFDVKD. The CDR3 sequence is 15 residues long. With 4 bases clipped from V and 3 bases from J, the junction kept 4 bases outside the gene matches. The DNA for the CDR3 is TGTGCCACCAGTGACTCGCGGGGGGTCTACAATGAGCAGTTCTTC. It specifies CATSDSRGVYNEQFF.

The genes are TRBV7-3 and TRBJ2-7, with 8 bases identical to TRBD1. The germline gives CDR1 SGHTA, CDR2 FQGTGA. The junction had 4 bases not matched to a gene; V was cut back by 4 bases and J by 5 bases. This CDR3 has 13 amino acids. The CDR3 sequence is CASSSTGDDEQYF. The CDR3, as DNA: TGTGCCAGCAGCTCGACAGGGGACGACGAGCAGTACTTC.